Sequencing of this T cell receptor (beta chain) was carried out in a study of cytomegalovirus exposure and HLA in healthy donors. The CDR3 runs 15 residues. The V gene's germline CDR1 is SGHRS and CDR2 YFSETQ. Germline trimming cut 4 bases from V and 3 bases from J; bases unmatched to any gene: 7. On this clone itself: The antigen remains unidentified.

Primers for the PCR totalled 60 Vbeta and 13 Jbeta. Clones were sequenced by immunoSEQ multiplex PCR, and TCRdb holds only the in-frame ones, with some missing. The sample includes 150,000 to 200,000 clones. Study-wide results and limits: There were several of the most significant clusters that appeared linked to common viral pathogens in a later analysis. A link between a missense DCLRE1C variant and TCR beta V- and J-gene trimming emerged from a later analysis.

This rearrangement joins TRBV5-1 to TRBJ1-1; 9 nucleotides align to TRBD1. This TCR was sampled from a woman between 18 and 30 years old in good health and CMV-seropositive. Source material: PBMCs. The CDR3 here is CASSARTGDHTEAFF. The CDR3 region has the DNA TGCGCCAGCAGCGCCCGGACAGGGGACCACACTGAAGCTTTCTTT.